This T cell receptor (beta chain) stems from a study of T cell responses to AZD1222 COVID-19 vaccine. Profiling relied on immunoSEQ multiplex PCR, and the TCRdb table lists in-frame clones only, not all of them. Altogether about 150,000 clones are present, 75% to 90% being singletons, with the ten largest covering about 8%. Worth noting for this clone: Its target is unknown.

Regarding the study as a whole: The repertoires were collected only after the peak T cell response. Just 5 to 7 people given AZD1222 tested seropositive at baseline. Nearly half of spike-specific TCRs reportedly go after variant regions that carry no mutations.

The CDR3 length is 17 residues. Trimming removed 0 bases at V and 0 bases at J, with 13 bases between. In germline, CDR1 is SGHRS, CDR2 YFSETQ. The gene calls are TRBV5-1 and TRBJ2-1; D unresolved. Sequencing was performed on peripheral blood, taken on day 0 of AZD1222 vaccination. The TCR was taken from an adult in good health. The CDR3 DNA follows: TGCGCCAGCAGCTTGGTTAACTTACTGAGCTCCTACAATGAGCAGTTCTTC. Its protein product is CASSLVNLLSSYNEQFF.